These 4 T cell receptor beta chains originate from one sample sequenced in a study of technical replicates of blood from several donors. This table comes from immunoSEQ multiplex PCR, and its TCRdb copy is limited to in-frame clones, with some not included. In the table there are around 97,000 clones, around 96% of which are singletons. Sequenced sample: T cells isolated from PBMCs. Source of these receptors: a human donor in good health.

In regard to this clone: This sample includes further DNA sequences coding for the same CDR3. The rearrangement links TRBV4-1 to TRBJ2-1; TRBD2 matches 8 bases. The CDR3 is 15 residues long. V lost 2 bases, J lost 1 base, and 1 base stayed unmatched. Germline-derived CDR1 and CDR2 are MGHRA and YSYEKL. The CDR3 is CASSQTSGSYNEQFF. CDR3 in DNA: TGCGCCAGCAGCCAAACTAGCGGATCCTACAATGAGCAGTTCTTC.

The chain combines TRBV5-5 with TRBJ1-5; no reliable D call. V dropped 4 bases and J dropped 0 bases, with 8 bases sitting between them. Germline-derived CDR1 and CDR2 are SGHKS and YYEKEE (reference sequence). The CDR3 consists of 14 residues. The CDR3: CASSVDGSNQPQHF. The CDR3 bases are TGTGCCAGCAGCGTGGACGGTAGCAATCAGCCCCAGCATTTT.

The genes are TRBV19 and TRBJ2-3, with 10 nucleotides matching TRBD1. V shed 3 bases and J 4 bases; nucleotides not matched to a gene: 4. Germline V gene data show CDR1 as LNHDA and CDR2 as SQIVND (reference sequence). This CDR3 has 15 amino acids. The CDR3 here is CASSMTGGEADTQYF. CDR3 coding DNA: TGTGCCAGTAGTATGACAGGGGGCGAAGCAGATACGCAGTATTTT.

This clone was counted a single time. The V gene is TRBV7-3, the J gene TRBJ2-2; 8 positions agree with TRBD1. Losses at the gene ends were 5 bases for V and 5 bases for J; bases not matched to a gene: 13. This CDR3 has 17 amino acids. The germline CDR1 and CDR2 sequences are SGHTA and FQGTGA. The chain's CDR3 is CASSPDRERAKTGELFF. CDR3 nucleotide sequence: TGTGCCAGCAGCCCGGACAGGGAGAGGGCAAAGACCGGGGAGCTGTTTTTT.